This T cell receptor beta chain was retrieved from a study of control samples from healthy donors and cancer patients. Clones were read by immunoSEQ multiplex PCR, and TCRdb kept only the in-frame ones, dropping some. Of around 120,000 clones in the sample, over 75% were seen once. J gave up 1 base and V 0 bases, and 14 bases lay outside the gene matches. The CDR3 loop spans 20 amino acids. Per the germline V gene, CDR1 is MGHRA and CDR2 is YSYEKL. The source material was blood. This TCR derives from a man in his forties in good health. The chain carries TRBV4-1 and TRBJ2-3, with 9 bases that match TRBD2. In DNA form, the CDR3 reads TGCGCCAGCAGCCAAGATCCCACAGGACTATTAGCGGGGGGCACAGATACGCAGTATTTT. It specifies CASSQDPTGLLAGGTDTQYF.